One sample yielded the 26 T cell receptor beta chains listed below, sequenced in a study of glioma-infiltrating T cells. The iRepertoire nested amplicon-rescue multiplex PCR amplified TCR alpha and beta CDR3s from RNA. Each CDR3 protein gets one entry after TCRdb re-called the multiplex PCR reads with MiXCR. The table lists under 200,000 distinct CDR3 sequences, about 46% of them singletons. Material: glioma tissue, nonneoplastic brain tissue, or PBMCs (not recorded which). The origin of the receptors is a human donor with low-grade glioma or glioblastoma, undergoing nonglioma brain surgery, or in good health (not recorded which).

There are many counts of this clonotype. CDR3 residues: CAISETADQPQHF. Here the CDR3 DNA reads TGTGCCATCAGTGAGACAGCGGATCAGCCCCAGCATTTT. The gene calls are TRBV10-3 and TRBJ1-5; D is uncertain. The CDR3 totals 13 residues. Germline-derived CDR1 and CDR2 are ENHRY and SYGVKD. Trimming stripped 2 bases from V and 5 bases from J, with 7 bases between.

The table lists this clonotype with a few counts. The V call is TRBV19, the J call TRBJ2-5, with TRBD1 matching 8 bases. The CDR3 runs 15 residues. V was clipped by 6 bases and J by 5 bases; unmatched bases: 11. Germline CDR1 LNHDA, CDR2 SQIVND (reference sequence). The CDR3 sequence is CASSLEQGVRETQYF. In DNA form, the CDR3 reads TGTGCCAGTAGCCTCGAACAGGGGGTGAGGGAGACCCAGTACTTC.

Worth noting for this clonotype: An end of the junction differs from the germline gene, which may be a read error. The chain couples TRBV28 to TRBJ2-5, with D unclear. The V gene's germline CDR1 is MDHEN and CDR2 SYDVKM. CDR3 length: 13 residues. Here the CDR3 reads CASRTNLKETQYF. CDR3 in DNA: TGTGCCAGCCGGACCAACCTAAAAGAGACACAGTACTTC.

Turning to this clonotype: A clone one base away is much larger, so this may be a read error. The chain employs TRBV28 and TRBJ1-1; possibly TRBD1 for D (6 bases). This CDR3 region has 14 residues. Germline CDR1 reads MDHEN; CDR2 reads SYDVKM. The CDR3 loop reads CASTRTGMNTEDFF. As DNA, the CDR3 is TGTGCCAGCACCCGAACAGGGATGAACACTGAAGATTTCTTT. The whole variable domain, filled in from reference TRBV28 and TRBJ1-1, reads DVKVTQSSRYLVKRTGEKVFLECVQDMDHENMFWYRQDPGLGLRLIYFSYDVKMKEKGDIPEGYSVSREKKERFSLILESASTNQTSMYLCASTRTGMNTEDFFGQGTRLTVV.

Note on this clonotype: Given a much more abundant clone one base away, this may be a read error. The chain carries TRBV2 and TRBJ2-1; no firm D call. Trimming took off 3 bases at V and 0 bases at J, with 9 bases between the two ends. This CDR3 spans 15 amino acids. Germline V gene sequence: CDR1 SNHLY, CDR2 FYNNEI. CDR3 residues: CASSDYLLSYNEQFF. As DNA, the CDR3 is TGTGCCAGCAGTGACTACCTCCTCTCCTACAATGAGCAGTTCTTC.

A word on this clonotype: A read error is possible here, since a much larger clone lies one base away. V gene TRBV28 combines with J gene TRBJ2-7; the D is unclear. The V and J ends lost 5 bases and 3 bases respectively, with 8 bases between them. CDR3 size: 12 residues. The V gene's germline CDR1 is MDHEN and CDR2 SYDVKM. The CDR3 DNA reads as TGTGCCAGCAGTGAAACAGTCTACGAGCAGTACTTC. Protein product: CASSETVYEQYF.

The J gene is TRBJ2-1, the V gene TRBV5-1, with D perhaps matching TRBD2 (6 bases). Per the germline V gene, CDR1 is SGHRS and CDR2 is YFSETQ. V lost 4 bases and J lost 7, with 18 bases in between. The CDR3 is 15 residues long. The CDR3 spells CASSVSGWITNEQFF. The CDR3 coding sequence is TGCGCCAGCAGCGTGAGCGGGTGGATTACAAATGAGCAGTTCTTC.

About this clonotype itself: A much larger clone sits a single nucleotide away, making a read error possible. The chain recombines TRBV19 with TRBJ2-1; D unresolved. The CDR3 extends over 15 amino acids. The germline CDR1 and CDR2 sequences are LNHDA and SQIVND (reference sequence). V was shortened by 3 bases and J by 6 bases, with 15 bases between the two germline ends. The CDR3 is CASSIVMQFRNEQFF. In DNA, the CDR3 is TGTGCCAGTAGTATCGTTATGCAGTTCCGCAATGAGCAGTTCTTC.

This clonotype came up a few times. The V and J genes are TRBV12-3 or TRBV12-4 and TRBJ2-5, with D maybe TRBD1 (6 bases). V gave up 7 bases and J gave up 5 bases, with 20 bases separating them. CDR3 length: 15 amino acids. DNA of the CDR3: TGTGCCAGCACCCCCGGGCAGGGGCTACGGGAGACCCAGTACTTC. Encoded protein: CASTPGQGLRETQYF.

In its sample, this clonotype was seen a few times. The chain recombines TRBV2 with TRBJ1-6; 10 nucleotides match TRBD1. The CDR3 spans 14 residues. Germline V gene lookup returns CDR1 SNHLY and CDR2 FYNNEI. Germline trimming cut 9 bases from V and 10 bases from J; bases unmatched to any gene: 9. The CDR3, as DNA: TGTGCCAGTACCGGGACAGGGGTATCCTCACCCCTCCACTTT. Its translation: CASTGTGVSSPLHF.

On this clonotype itself: This could be a read error, since a much larger clone is one nucleotide away. The chain links TRBV18 to TRBJ2-5, with D unclear. The germline V gene has CDR1 KGHSH and CDR2 LQKENI. CDR3 size: 13 residues. The CDR3 sequence: CASSVDSSETKYF. The CDR3 DNA reads TGTGCCAGCAGTGTTGACTCGTCCGAGACCAAGTACTTC.

Regarding this clonotype: This could be a read error, since a much larger clone is one nucleotide away. This sequence joins TRBV19 and TRBJ2-3, with D unresolved. Germline V gene data show CDR1 as LNHDA and CDR2 as SQIVND (reference sequence). V was pared by 3 bases and J by 6 bases, with 7 bases between. CDR3 size: 12 residues. CDR3 in amino acids: CASSMYVDTQYF. CDR3 in DNA: TGTGCCAGTAGTATGTATGTGGATACGCAGTATTTT. The full variable domain, its missing parts supplied by reference TRBV19 and TRBJ2-3, is DGGITQSPKYLFRKEGQNVTLSCEQNLNHDAMYWYRQDPGQGLRLIYYSQIVNDFQKGDIAEGYSVSREKKESFPLTVTSAQKNPTAFYLCASSMYVDTQYFGPGTRLTVL.

On this clonotype: Possible read error: a much larger clone is one base away. This sequence joins TRBV6-1 and TRBJ2-2, with TRBD1 matching 7 bases. The CDR3 spans 15 residues. Looked up from germline, CDR1 is MNHNS and CDR2 is SASEGT. The J segment lost 6 bases and the V segment lost 6 bases, leaving 10 bases of the junction unmatched. The CDR3 is CASRSDTGEPGELFF. The CDR3 nucleotides are TGTGCCAGCAGGTCCGACACAGGGGAGCCCGGGGAGCTGTTTTTT.

This chain connects TRBV3-1 to TRBJ2-2; 8 bases fit TRBD2. This CDR3 comprises 19 residues. Per the germline V gene, CDR1 is LGHDT and CDR2 is YNNKEL (reference sequence). V shed 2 bases, J shed 0 bases, and the junction held 11 bases outside the gene matches. The CDR3, as DNA: TGTGCCAGCAGCCAAAGGAAGGGAACTAGCGGAACGAACACCGGGGAGCTGTTTTTT. Residues: CASSQRKGTSGTNTGELFF.

This clonotype was counted between two and nine times. Here the CDR3 reads CASSQHPPGTSGRETQYF. In DNA form, the CDR3 reads TGCGCCAGCAGCCAACACCCTCCCGGGACTAGCGGTCGGGAGACCCAGTACTTC. This chain links TRBV4-1 with TRBJ2-5; 11 nucleotides match TRBD2. Germline V CDR1 and CDR2: MGHRA, YSYEKL. CDR3 length: 18 amino acids. The V gene end was trimmed by 2 bases and the J gene end by 5 bases; junction bases not matched to a gene: 13.

In regard to this clonotype: One end of the junction fails to match germline, which may point to a read error. V usage is TRBV28 and J usage is TRBJ2-1; D unresolved. CDR1 is MDHEN and CDR2 is SYDVKM in the germline V gene. The CDR3 sequence is 15 residues long. CDR3 in amino acids: CVSSSTSKEYNEQFF. DNA for the CDR3: TGTGTCAGCAGTTCGACGAGTAAGGAATACAATGAGCAGTTCTTC.

Comments on this clonotype: A much more abundant neighbour one base away suggests this may be a read error. The chain joins TRBV20-1 to TRBJ2-7; 10 bases are shared with TRBD2. CDR1 is DFQATT and CDR2 is SNEGSKA in the germline V gene (reference sequence). The CDR3 has 16 amino acids. With 5 bases clipped from V and 3 bases from J, the junction kept 13 bases outside the gene matches. The chain's CDR3 is CSAGDIAGGTIYEQYF. DNA for the CDR3: TGCAGTGCTGGGGACATAGCGGGAGGAACTATCTACGAGCAGTACTTC.

The J gene is TRBJ1-6, the V gene TRBV19; D remains ambiguous. CDR1 is LNHDA and CDR2 is SQIVND in the germline V gene (reference sequence). The V gene lost 8 bases and the J gene lost 5 bases, with 10 bases spanning the gap. The CDR3 sequence is 13 residues long. This CDR3 reads CASGKDDNSPLHF. The CDR3 DNA follows: TGTGCCAGTGGGAAAGACGATAATTCACCCCTCCACTTT.

The CDR3 DNA is TGCAGCACCGGGGGGCGTAGCGGGAGACATGAGCAGTTCTTC. It codes for CSTGGRSGRHEQFF. V and J are TRBV29-1 and TRBJ2-1; 9 bases map to TRBD2. The CDR3 has 14 amino acids. V lost 8 bases to trimming and J lost 8 bases; unmatched junction nucleotides: 13. From germline, CDR1 is SQVTM and CDR2 ANQGSEA.

As for this clonotype: A clone one base away is much larger, so this may be a read error. The CDR3 protein is CASSPLGLNNEQFF. CDR3 DNA sequence: TGTGCCAGCAGCCCGCTTGGCCTTAACAATGAGCAGTTCTTC. The gene calls are TRBV6-1 and TRBJ2-1, with D unresolved. Germline V CDR1 and CDR2: MNHNS, SASEGT. The length of the CDR3 is 14 residues. Trimming cost V 6 bases and J 5 bases, with 14 bases left between them.

The table lists this clonotype with many counts. The chain joins TRBV15 to TRBJ1-5; D not resolved. This CDR3 region has 14 residues. CDR1 and CDR2 from the germline V gene are LNHNV and YYDKDF (reference sequence). Trimming took off 11 bases at V and 2 bases at J, with 16 bases between the two ends. CDR3: CAAHEGWGNQPQHF. The CDR3 region has the DNA TGTGCCGCCCACGAAGGATGGGGCAATCAGCCCCAGCATTTT.

This chain uses TRBV28 with TRBJ2-7; 7 positions agree with TRBD1. The CDR3 is 15 amino acids. Germline CDR1 and CDR2: MDHEN and SYDVKM. V trimming: 4 bases; J trimming: 4 bases; junction bases outside the gene matches: 10. CDR3 loop: CASSSPDRARYEQYF. CDR3 in DNA: TGTGCCAGCAGTTCCCCCGACAGGGCGAGATACGAGCAGTACTTC.

This clonotype was seen repeatedly, ten times or more. A junction boundary mismatches the germline segment, possibly from a read error. The chain employs TRBV20-1 and TRBJ1-2; D unclear. Germline V gene data show CDR1 as DFQATT and CDR2 as SNEGSKA (reference sequence). CDR3 length: 13 amino acids. CDR3 bases: TGCAGTGCTAGAGAATGGAGCGGGGATGTGAGTCCATTC. It is translated as CSAREWSGDVSPF.

This clonotype was found a few times. The rearrangement joins TRBV10-3 to TRBJ2-1; 10 bases are a match to TRBD2. Germline CDR1 reads ENHRY; CDR2 reads SYGVKD. V was clipped by 2 bases and J by 1 base; unmatched bases: 2. This CDR3 has 16 residues. The CDR3 reads CAISETSGKSYNEQFF. CDR3 nucleotide sequence: TGTGCCATCAGTGAGACTAGCGGGAAGTCCTACAATGAGCAGTTCTTC.

The rearrangement links TRBV3-1 to TRBJ1-2; the D gene is possibly TRBD1 (6 bases). CDR1 and CDR2 (germline): LGHDT, YNNKEL (reference sequence). With 7 bases removed from V and 3 bases from J, the gap between germline ends came to 18 bases. There are 15 residues in the CDR3. For the CDR3, the DNA is TGTGCCAGCATCCCTATGACAGGTGGCTACTATGGCTACACCTTC. This sequence encodes CASIPMTGGYYGYTF.

Concerning this clonotype: A read error may be the cause here, since a much bigger clone is one base away. The chain couples TRBV2 to TRBJ1-5, with D perhaps TRBD1 (5 bases). The CDR3 is made up of 13 amino acids. The germline CDR1 and CDR2 sequences are SNHLY and FYNNEI. CDR3 nucleotides: TGTACCAGCAGGGTTAAACAAAGTCAGCCCCAGCATTTT. Protein product: CTSRVKQSQPQHF.